This entry lists 20 T cell receptor beta chains sequenced from one sample in a study of T cells in Graves' hyperthyroidism and ophthalmopathy. The source material, RNA transcripts, was used to amplify TCR beta CDR3 regions. Initially, a first-round RT-PCR of the TCR CDR3 employed the HTBI primer set. In TCRdb, the multiplex PCR reads were re-called with MiXCR into one record per CDR3 protein. This sample has over 350,000 distinct CDR3 sequences; around 15% occur once, and the top ten carry around 28%. The sequenced sample consisted of blood. These TCRs come from a man aged 50 to 59 with Graves' ophthalmopathy.

The chain employs TRBV6-1 and TRBJ2-7; 8 bases fit TRBD2. Unmatched junction bases numbered 8, after V lost 10 bases and J lost 3 bases. The CDR3 has 13 residues. Germline values: CDR1 MNHNS, CDR2 SASEGT. The CDR3 DNA is TGTGCCACCCGACGAGCGGGGGACTACGAGCAGTACTTC. It codes for CATRRAGDYEQYF.

This clonotype was found many times. The genes are TRBV12-3 or TRBV12-4 and TRBJ2-7; D is perhaps TRBD2 (6 bases). The CDR3 sequence is 13 residues long. The V end lost 9 bases, the J end lost 0 bases, and 12 bases lay between the germline ends. CDR3 sequence: CASRRGGSYEQYF. The CDR3 DNA follows: TGTGCCAGTAGGAGGGGCGGCTCCTACGAGCAGTACTTC.

V usage is TRBV20-1 and J usage is TRBJ2-5; D ambiguous. From germline, CDR1 is DFQATT and CDR2 SNEGSKA (reference sequence). This CDR3 is 14 amino acids long. V was clipped by 0 bases and J by 4 bases, with 12 bases between them. In nucleotides, the CDR3 is TGCAGTGCTAGAGAAATCGCCCGAGGAGAGACCCAGTACTTC. Its protein is CSAREIARGETQYF.

This clonotype was counted ten times or more. The genes are TRBV15 and TRBJ2-1; 9 bases fit TRBD2. The trim removed 0 bases at V and 6 bases at J, leaving 6 bases unmatched. The CDR3 runs to 16 residues. Germline loops: CDR1 LNHNV, CDR2 YYDKDF (reference sequence). The CDR3 DNA reads as TGTGCCACCAGCAGAGATCGAGCGGGAGGAGGCAATGAGCAGTTCTTC. This sequence encodes CATSRDRAGGGNEQFF.

This clonotype was counted only a few times. CDR3 sequence reads: CASSTISGGSSDTQYF. The CDR3 region has the DNA TGTGCCAGTAGTACAATATCAGGGGGCAGCTCAGATACGCAGTATTTT. The chain links TRBV19 to TRBJ2-3, with 8 bases that match TRBD1. Germline assignment: CDR1 LNHDA and CDR2 SQIVND (reference sequence). Trimming removed 4 bases from V and 4 bases from J; junction bases left unmatched: 10. The CDR3 runs 16 residues.

This clonotype was counted ten times or more. V usage is TRBV19 and J usage is TRBJ2-2, with unresolved D. The CDR3 extends over 12 amino acids. The germline V and J ends were trimmed by 7 bases and 2 bases, with 5 bases remaining between them. The germline gives CDR1 LNHDA, CDR2 SQIVND (reference sequence). The CDR3 loop is CASKENTGELFF. CDR3 nucleotide sequence: TGTGCCAGTAAGGAAAACACCGGGGAGCTGTTTTTT.

This clonotype was seen ten or more times. This chain uses TRBV30 with TRBJ2-7; D is ambiguous. The germline V gene has CDR1 GTSNPN and CDR2 SVGIG (reference sequence). The V gene lost 0 bases and the J gene lost 6 bases, with 6 bases spanning the gap. The CDR3 runs 11 residues. CDR3 protein: CAWSVLREQYF. The CDR3 nucleotides are TGTGCCTGGAGTGTACTCCGCGAGCAGTACTTC.

Of note for this clonotype: A much bigger clone sits one base away, suggesting this may be a read error. The chain is built from TRBV28 and TRBJ1-1; no clear D. CDR1 is MDHEN and CDR2 is SYDVKM in the germline V gene. V lost 6 bases and J lost 6, with 20 bases in between. The CDR3 sequence is 15 residues long. CDR3 in DNA: TGTGCCAGCAGATCGGATGTGCCCAGTGAGGCTGAAGCTTTCTTT. Amino acids: CASRSDVPSEAEAFF.

This clonotype has only one observation. The chain links TRBV6-1 to TRBJ1-5; 11 bases are shared with TRBD1. The V gene end was trimmed by 3 bases and the J gene end by 11 bases; junction bases not matched to a gene: 12. Germline V gene sequence: CDR1 MNHNS, CDR2 SASEGT. This CDR3 is built from 16 residues. The CDR3 spells CASSDRDRGLRRAQHF. CDR3 nucleotide sequence: TGTGCCAGCAGTGATCGGGACAGGGGGTTGAGAAGGGCCCAGCATTTT.

This clonotype appeared many times. The chain's CDR3 is CASSPTAGVSYEQYF. CDR3 in DNA: TGTGCCAGCAGTCCTACTGCAGGAGTGTCCTACGAGCAGTACTTC. The chain recombines TRBV28 with TRBJ2-7; no reliable D call. Trimming took 5 bases from V and 1 from J, leaving 15 bases between them. Germline values: CDR1 MDHEN, CDR2 SYDVKM. The CDR3 runs 15 residues.

The chain joins TRBV12-5 to TRBJ2-5; D is possibly TRBD1 (5 bases). V lost 6 bases to trimming and J lost 6 bases, with 14 bases between them. The germline gives CDR1 LGHNT, CDR2 FRNRAP. The CDR3 covers 13 residues. Here the CDR3 DNA reads TGTGCTAGTGGCTTTGCCAAGGGGCAGACCCAGTACTTC. As protein: CASGFAKGQTQYF.

This clonotype was seen only a few times. The chain's CDR3 is CASSQGLDGYTF. The CDR3 bases are TGTGCCAGCAGCCAAGGCCTGGACGGCTACACCTTC. The chain joins TRBV4-2 to TRBJ1-2; D call uncertain. CDR1 and CDR2 (germline): LGHNA, YNFKEQ. CDR3 length equals 12 residues. The ends were cut back, 1 base at V and 8 bases at J, with 8 bases in the middle.

This clonotype was counted only a few times. The J gene is TRBJ2-5, the V gene TRBV11-3, with 10 positions matching TRBD2. V was pared by 5 bases and J by 3 bases, with 9 bases of the junction left unmatched. The CDR3 contains 16 residues. CDR1 and CDR2 (germline): SGHNT, YENEEA. This CDR3 is CASSPGTSANEETQYF. DNA of the CDR3: TGTGCCAGCAGCCCCGGGACTAGCGCGAACGAAGAGACCCAGTACTTC.

There are many counts of this clonotype. The chain carries TRBV7-3 and TRBJ1-1; 8 bases agree with TRBD1. Trimming cost V 1 base and J 4 bases; bases outside gene matches: 11. Germline V lookup: CDR1 SGHTA, CDR2 FQGTGA. The CDR3 extends over 17 amino acids. In nucleotides, the CDR3 is TGTGCCAGCAGCTTAATAGGCCGGACAGGGTCTGGCACTGAAGCTTTCTTT. Translation: CASSLIGRTGSGTEAFF.

The rearrangement uses TRBV27 and TRBJ1-2; 9 nucleotides align to TRBD1. The CDR3 length is 15 residues. V dropped 5 bases and J dropped 8; count of bases not matched to a gene: 12. The V gene's germline CDR1 is MNHEY and CDR2 SMNVEV (reference sequence). This CDR3 is CASSPRGQGPVGYTF. CDR3 coding DNA: TGTGCCAGCAGTCCCAGAGGACAGGGGCCCGTCGGCTACACCTTC.

This clonotype was found a few times. V gene TRBV19 combines with J gene TRBJ1-1; 7 nucleotides agree with TRBD1. Germline V gene lookup returns CDR1 LNHDA and CDR2 SQIVND (reference sequence). V lost 3 bases to trimming and J lost 1 base; unmatched junction nucleotides: 2. CDR3 size: 14 residues. The CDR3 protein is CASSMRQGNTEAFF. The CDR3 coding sequence is TGTGCCAGTAGTATGCGACAGGGGAACACTGAAGCTTTCTTT.

The table lists this clonotype with many counts. The chain joins TRBV28 to TRBJ1-4; 7 nucleotides match TRBD1. CDR1 is MDHEN, CDR2 SYDVKM, per germline. V shed 6 bases and J 2 bases; nucleotides not matched to a gene: 9. The CDR3 is 16 amino acids. The CDR3 is CASSRFEGATNEKLFF. The CDR3 DNA is TGTGCCAGCAGCCGTTTTGAGGGGGCCACTAATGAAAAACTGTTTTTT.

This clonotype was detected many times. This chain connects TRBV3-1 to TRBJ1-4, with D possibly being TRBD1 (6 bases). The CDR3 totals 15 residues. V was cut by 0 bases and J by 7 bases, with 12 bases left in between. CDR1 LGHDT and CDR2 YNNKEL come from the germline V gene (reference sequence). In DNA, the CDR3 is TGTGCCAGCAGCCAAGATCCGGGGGGCACTGAAAAACTGTTTTTT. Its translation: CASSQDPGGTEKLFF.

This clonotype has at least ten counts. Its ends do not fully match the called genes, so a read error is possible. The chain carries TRBV4-1 and TRBJ2-7; 7 nucleotides line up with TRBD1. The germline V gene has CDR1 MGHRA and CDR2 YSYEKL. The CDR3 spans 14 residues. This CDR3 reads CASSQRQGSYEQYF. Here the CDR3 DNA reads TGTGCCAGCAGCCAGCGACAGGGTTCCTACGAGCAGTACTTC.

This clonotype was picked up many times. This chain connects TRBV20-1 to TRBJ2-7, with no clear D. V was clipped by 2 bases and J by 0 bases, with 11 bases between them. There are 14 residues in the CDR3. Germline CDR1 is DFQATT and CDR2 is SNEGSKA (reference sequence). In DNA form, the CDR3 reads TGCAGTGCTAGACTTTCGGGTCTCTCCTACGAGCAGTACTTC. Its translation is CSARLSGLSYEQYF.